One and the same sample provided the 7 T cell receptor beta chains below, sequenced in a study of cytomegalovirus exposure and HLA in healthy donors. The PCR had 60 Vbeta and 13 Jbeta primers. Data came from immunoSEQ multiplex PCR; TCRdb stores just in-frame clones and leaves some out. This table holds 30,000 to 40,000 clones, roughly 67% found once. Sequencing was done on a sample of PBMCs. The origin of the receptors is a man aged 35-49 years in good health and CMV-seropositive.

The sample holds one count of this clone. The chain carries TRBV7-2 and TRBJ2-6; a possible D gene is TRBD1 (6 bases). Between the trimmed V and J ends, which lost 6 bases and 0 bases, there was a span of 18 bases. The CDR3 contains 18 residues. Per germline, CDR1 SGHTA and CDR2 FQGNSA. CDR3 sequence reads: CASSPRGGTSSGANVLTF. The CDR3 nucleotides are TGTGCCAGCAGTCCTCGAGGGGGTACGAGCTCTGGGGCCAACGTCCTGACTTTC.

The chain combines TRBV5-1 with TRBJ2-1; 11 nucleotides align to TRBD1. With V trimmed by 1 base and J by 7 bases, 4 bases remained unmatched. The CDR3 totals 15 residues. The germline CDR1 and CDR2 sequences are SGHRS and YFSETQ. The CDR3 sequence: CASSLSRDRGNEQFF. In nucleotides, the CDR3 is TGCGCCAGCAGCTTGTCCCGGGACAGGGGGAATGAGCAGTTCTTC. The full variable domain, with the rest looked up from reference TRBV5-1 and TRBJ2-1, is KAGVTQTPRYLIKTRGQQVTLSCSPISGHRSVSWYQQTPGQGLQFLFEYFSETQRNKGNFPGRFSGRQFSNSRSEMNVSTLELGDSALYLCASSLSRDRGNEQFFGPGTRLTVL.

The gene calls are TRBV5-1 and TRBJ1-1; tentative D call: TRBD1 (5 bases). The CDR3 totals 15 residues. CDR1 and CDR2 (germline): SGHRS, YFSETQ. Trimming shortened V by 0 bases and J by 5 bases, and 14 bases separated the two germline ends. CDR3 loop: CASSLVGGRETEAFF. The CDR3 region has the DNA TGCGCCAGCAGCTTGGTCGGGGGAAGGGAGACTGAAGCTTTCTTT.

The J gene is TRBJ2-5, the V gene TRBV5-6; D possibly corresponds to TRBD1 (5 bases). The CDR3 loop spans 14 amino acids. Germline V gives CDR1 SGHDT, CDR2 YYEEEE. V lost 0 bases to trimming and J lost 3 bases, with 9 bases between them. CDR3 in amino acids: CASSLVGAKETQYF. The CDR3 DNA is TGTGCCAGCAGCTTGGTTGGGGCAAAAGAGACCCAGTACTTC.

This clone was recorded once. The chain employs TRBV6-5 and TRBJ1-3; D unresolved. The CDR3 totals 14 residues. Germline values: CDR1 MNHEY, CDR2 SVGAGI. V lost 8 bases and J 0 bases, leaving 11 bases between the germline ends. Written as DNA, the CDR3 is TGTGCCAGCGGAGACGGTCGCTCTGGAAACACCATATATTTT. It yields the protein CASGDGRSGNTIYF.

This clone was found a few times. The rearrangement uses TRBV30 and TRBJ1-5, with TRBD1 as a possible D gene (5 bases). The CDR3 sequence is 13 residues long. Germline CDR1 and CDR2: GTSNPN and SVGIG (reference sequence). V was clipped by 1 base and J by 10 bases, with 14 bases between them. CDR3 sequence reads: CAWSGKGRGPQHF. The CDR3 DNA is TGTGCCTGGAGTGGGAAGGGAAGGGGACCCCAGCATTTT.

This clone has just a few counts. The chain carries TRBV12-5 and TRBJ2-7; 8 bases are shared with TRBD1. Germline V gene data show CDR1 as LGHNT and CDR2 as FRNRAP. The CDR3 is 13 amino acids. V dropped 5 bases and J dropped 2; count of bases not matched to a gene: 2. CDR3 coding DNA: TGTGCTAGTGGTCGGACAGGGACCTACGAGCAGTACTTC. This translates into CASGRTGTYEQYF.